Included here is one TCR beta chain sequence, with context. As originally analysed: Amplification of reference gene primers was used by the study to estimate nucleated cell counts. The assay was immunoSEQ multiplex PCR, and TCRdb's table has in-frame clones only and misses some. V and J calls plus clone size are reproduced from that table; the DNA served to infer D and trimming. Of under 350,000 clones listed, approximately 83% are singletons. This record belongs to a study of blood T cell repertoires in COVID-19. Study details: Spain, Italy and the United States supplied samples that represented acute and convalescent COVID-19. The cDNA or gDNA used as material had been derived from T cells, B-cell-depleted T cells, or PBMCs.

The junction had 3 bases not matched to a gene; V was cut back by 5 bases and J by 6 bases. Looked up from germline, CDR1 is ENHRY and CDR2 is SYGVKD. This CDR3 is 14 amino acids long. The TCR sequence derives from a human donor in a cohort sampled during active COVID-19. The material sequenced was peripheral blood. The rearrangement links TRBV10-3 to TRBJ2-1; 11 positions agree with TRBD2. The CDR3 spells CAISTSGRINEQFF. As DNA, the CDR3 is TGTGCCATCAGTACTAGCGGGAGAATCAATGAGCAGTTCTTC.